This TCR beta chain was observed in a study of blood T cell repertoires in COVID-19. Looking at the study overall: COVID-19 samples from acute and convalescent phases originated in the United States, Italy and Spain. Sources were T cells, B-cell-depleted T cells, or PBMCs; the material itself was cDNA or gDNA.

Germline V lookup: CDR1 SGDLS, CDR2 YYNGEE. The V segment lost 5 bases and the J segment 2 bases; nucleotides outside the gene matches: 4. The CDR3 totals 14 residues. Per the study methods: Estimated nucleated cell counts came from reference gene primer amplification. Clones were read by immunoSEQ multiplex PCR, and TCRdb kept only the in-frame ones, dropping some. The V and J calls and clone size are taken from that table; D and trimming were inferred from the DNA. This table holds 15,000 or so clones, about 85% found once. This clonotype was obtained from a man aged 45-65 years with active COVID-19. The specimen sequenced was peripheral blood. The chain has TRBV9 and TRBJ1-2, with 9 bases that match TRBD1. As DNA, the CDR3 is TGTGCCAGCAGTTGGGACAGGGAGAACTATGGCTACACCTTC. Protein sequence: CASSWDRENYGYTF. The complete variable domain, with remaining parts taken from reference TRBV9 and TRBJ1-2, reads DSGVTQTPKHLITATGQRVTLRCSPRSGDLSVYWYQQSLDQGLQFLIQYYNGEERAKGNILERFSAQQFPDLHSELNLSSLELGDSALYFCASSWDRENYGYTFGSGTRLTVV.